This TCR beta chain was retrieved from a study of Tregs in tolerant kidney transplant recipients. Recipients received nonmyeloablative bone marrow transplants from related graft donors, with transient mixed chimerism. Assay: immunoSEQ multiplex PCR; the TCRdb copy retains only in-frame clones and omits some. This table holds approximately 60,000 clones, around 87% found once. A word on this clone: Its antigen is as yet unknown.

Study findings and constraints: The small number of patients limits these findings pending further validation. Some patients' samples used different primers over time, so nucleotide sequences weren't comparable.

This CDR3 spans 15 amino acids. CDR1 and CDR2 from the germline V gene are MNHNS and SASEGT. Trimming removed 2 bases from V and 3 bases from J, with 13 bases in between. This TCR was sampled from a human patient who received a combined kidney and bone marrow transplant. These T cells may partly come from the graft donor. This rearrangement joins TRBV6-1 to TRBJ1-1; D gene uncertain. The material was CD4+ T cells from blood (PBMCs), obtained 6 months after the transplant. CDR3 bases: TGTGCCAGCAGTGAATTGCAGGTTTCTTACACTGAAGCTTTCTTT. It codes for CASSELQVSYTEAFF.